A single sample is the source of the 10 T cell receptor beta chains below, sequenced in a study of T cell repertoires in cytomegalovirus infection. These receptors lack a known antigen. TCRdb redid the calling of the reads with MiXCR, one entry per CDR3 protein. The sample carries roughly 800,000 distinct CDR3 sequences, just under 30% recorded once. The sample was cultured CD8+ T cells from PBMCs, taken from culture after CMV antigen stimulation. The receptors here all came from a human donor in good health (CMV status not recorded). Some clones in this sample may be carry-over from other donors' samples.

The CDR3 reads CASSPWGGSYEQYF. CDR3 nucleotides: TGTGCCAGCAGCCCTTGGGGGGGCTCCTACGAGCAGTACTTC. This sequence joins TRBV12-3 or TRBV12-4 and TRBJ2-7, with 7 bases lining up with TRBD2. The ends lost 6 bases at V and 0 bases at J; junction bases unmatched: 5. The CDR3 spans 14 residues.

The chain couples TRBV6-1 to TRBJ2-1; D possibly corresponds to TRBD2 (5 bases). Germline values: CDR1 MNHNS, CDR2 SASEGT. Trimming cost V 2 bases and J 3 bases, with 14 bases left between them. This CDR3 has 16 residues. The DNA for the CDR3 is TGTGCCAGCAGTGAACCATTAGCGAGTCTCTACAATGAGCAGTTCTTC. It codes for CASSEPLASLYNEQFF.

The gene calls are TRBV7-9 and TRBJ1-5; D remains unclear. Trimming pared 3 bases from V and 4 bases from J, leaving 10 bases between. CDR1 and CDR2 (germline): SEHNR, FQNEAQ (reference sequence). This CDR3 has 14 amino acids. The chain's CDR3 is CASSFLGRNQPQHF. The CDR3 bases are TGTGCCAGCAGCTTTTTGGGTAGGAATCAGCCCCAGCATTTT.

This clonotype was counted ten times or more. The rearrangement links TRBV7-9 to TRBJ2-5; D possibly corresponds to TRBD1 (5 bases). The CDR3 sequence is 16 residues long. Germline-derived CDR1 and CDR2 are SEHNR and FQNEAQ (reference sequence). V was pared by 1 base and J by 1 base, with 13 bases between. The chain's CDR3 is CASSLGWQGSQETQYF. In nucleotides, the CDR3 is TGTGCCAGCAGCTTAGGTTGGCAGGGATCCCAAGAGACCCAGTACTTC. Based on the CDR3 plus reference TRBV7-9 and TRBJ2-5, the full variable domain is DTGVSQNPRHKITKRGQNVTFRCDPISEHNRLYWYRQTLGQGPEFLTYFQNEAQLEKSRLLSDRFSAERPKGSFSTLEIQRTEQGDSAMYLCASSLGWQGSQETQYFGPGTRLLVL.

A note on this clonotype: At one boundary the junction diverges from the germline segment, which might be a read error. The rearrangement joins TRBV15 to TRBJ2-2; D possibly uses TRBD1 or TRBD2 (5 bases each). The CDR3 has 17 amino acids. CDR1 and CDR2 (germline): LNHNV, YYDKDF (reference sequence). In DNA, the CDR3 is TGTGTCACCAGCAGCCCCACGGGACCATTAAGCACCGGGGAGCTGTTTTTT. Translating it yields CVTSSPTGPLSTGELFF. The entire variable domain, with the rest obtained from reference TRBV15 and TRBJ2-2, is as follows: DAMVIQNPRYQVTQFGKPVTLSCSQTLNHNVMYWYQQKSSQAPKLLFHYYDKDFNNEADTPDNFQSRRPNTSFCFLDIRSPGLGDTAMYLCVTSSPTGPLSTGELFFGEGSRLTVL.

This chain connects TRBV5-4 to TRBJ1-1, with D perhaps TRBD1 (5 bases). This CDR3 is 14 amino acids long. V lost 0 bases and J 6 bases, leaving 12 bases between the germline ends. Per germline, CDR1 SGHNT and CDR2 YYREEE (reference sequence). The DNA of the CDR3 is TGTGCCAGCAGCTTGGTTTCAGGGACTTCTGAAGCTTTCTTT. Protein sequence: CASSLVSGTSEAFF.

This clonotype was seen a handful of times. The gene calls are TRBV7-9 and TRBJ2-2; 12 positions match TRBD2. The CDR3 has 18 residues. V was clipped by 5 bases and J by 2 bases; unmatched bases: 9. Per germline, CDR1 SEHNR and CDR2 FQNEAQ (reference sequence). The CDR3 spells CASSPRLAGAINTGELFF. DNA for the CDR3: TGTGCCAGCAGCCCCCGACTAGCGGGGGCTATAAACACCGGGGAGCTGTTTTTT.

In this sample, this clonotype turned up a few times. V and J are TRBV27 and TRBJ1-2, with D unresolved. Germline V CDR1 and CDR2: MNHEY, SMNVEV (reference sequence). This CDR3 contains 15 residues. V was clipped by 8 bases and J by 2 bases, with 18 bases between them. CDR3 bases: TGTGCCAGCGGCCGCGGGAAAGGGCCGAACTATGGCTACACCTTC. This codes for CASGRGKGPNYGYTF.

This clonotype was seen a few times. J is TRBJ1-6 and V is TRBV6-5; 7 bases are shared with TRBD1. The CDR3 extends over 14 amino acids. Germline trimming cut 2 bases from V and 8 bases from J; bases unmatched to any gene: 3. Germline values: CDR1 MNHEY, CDR2 SVGAGI. CDR3 protein: CASSYGTDHSPLHF. The DNA of the CDR3 is TGTGCCAGCAGTTACGGGACAGATCATTCACCCCTCCACTTT.

This clonotype was detected a few times. The chain couples TRBV12-3 or TRBV12-4 to TRBJ1-1, with D perhaps TRBD1 (5 bases). The CDR3 has 14 residues. Trimming took off 1 base at V and 4 bases at J, with 10 bases between the two ends. DNA of the CDR3: TGTGCCAGCAGTTTAGGAGGACATCTCACTGAAGCTTTCTTT. Protein: CASSLGGHLTEAFF.